These T cell receptor beta chains were read from a single sample in a study of glioma-infiltrating T cells after dendritic cell vaccination. Measured with immunoSEQ multiplex PCR; TCRdb has only the in-frame clones, and not every one. The table records about 82,000 clones, around nine tenths of them present only once. The sequencing used blood, collected before dendritic cell vaccination. These receptors were obtained from a human donor with glioblastoma. The CDR3 runs from the conserved cysteine through the conserved F or W. The order of the fields is D gene, J gene, V gene, clone size, CDR3 DNA, CDR3 protein. D genes are given only for firm matches. Clone size is not always given. Where it is, it says once, few, many or a class for expanded clones.

>.|TRBJ2-2|TRBV7-2|.
TGTGCCAGCAGCTTAGCCAGATACACCGGGGAGCTGTTTTTT
CASSLARYTGELFF
>TRBD1|TRBJ2-7|TRBV18|once
TGTGCCAGCTCCCCAGGACAGGTATCCTACGAGCAGTACTTC
CASSPGQVSYEQYF
>TRBD1|TRBJ1-1|TRBV18|.
TGTGCCAGCTCATCCACAGGGGGGAACACTGAAGCTTTCTTT
CASSSTGGNTEAFF
>.|TRBJ1-4|TRBV7-9|.
TGTGCCAGCAGCCGTCTAGGGGCGGATGCAACTAATGAAAAACTGTTTTTT
CASSRLGADATNEKLFF
>TRBD2|TRBJ2-5|TRBV7-2|.
TGTGCCAGCAGCTTAGTTGGACTAGCGGAAGAGACCCAGTACTTC
CASSLVGLAEETQYF
>.|TRBJ2-1|TRBV7-9|.
TGTGCCAGCAGAGGTAGCGGTACCTACAATGAGCAGTTCTTC
CASRGSGTYNEQFF
>.|TRBJ2-1|TRBV11-1|.
TGTGCCAGCAGCGAGTCCAGGCGCCGAAGTGAGCAGTTCTTC
CASSESRRRSEQFF
>.|TRBJ2-6|TRBV28|.
TGTGCCAGCAGTTTCACAGGCGGACGTGGTGGTGGGGCCAACGTCCTGACTTTC
CASSFTGGRGGGANVLTF
>.|TRBJ2-7|TRBV5-5|.
TGTGCCAGCAGCTCGATTCGGGGGGCGATCTACGAGCAGTACTTC
CASSSIRGAIYEQYF
>TRBD1|TRBJ1-5|TRBV5-1|.
TGCGCCAGCAGCCCCGGACAGGGAAATCAGCCCCAGCATTTT
CASSPGQGNQPQHF
>TRBD1|TRBJ2-5|TRBV6-5|.
TGTGCCAGCAGGGAATCTGGACAGGGTAAAGAGACCCAGTACTTC
CASRESGQGKETQYF
>.|TRBJ2-3|TRBV9|.
TGTGCCAGCAGCGCGGCCAGGGTAACTAGCACAGATACGCAGTATTTT
CASSAARVTSTDTQYF
>.|TRBJ1-2|TRBV6-1|.
TGTGCCAGCAGTGGCAGCCCACTAGGCCATGGCTACACCTTC
CASSGSPLGHGYTF
>.|TRBJ1-5|TRBV1|.
TGCATCAGGACTGGGAGGGAAAGCAATCAGCCCCAGCATTTT
CIRTGRESNQPQHF
>TRBD1|TRBJ1-2|TRBV6-1|.
TGTGCCAGCAGTCCCCGACAGGGAGACGGCTACACCTTC
CASSPRQGDGYTF
>.|TRBJ2-3|TRBV9|.
TGTGCCAGCAGCGTGGGCAACTTTTTTGATACGCAGTATTTT
CASSVGNFFDTQYF
>.|TRBJ2-2|TRBV10-3|once
TGTGCCATCAGTGAAGACAGAAACACCGGGGAGCTGTTTTTT
CAISEDRNTGELFF
>TRBD2|TRBJ2-7|TRBV5-1|.
TGCGCCAGCAGCTTGACGAACAGTCTAGCGGGATACGAGCAGTACTTC
CASSLTNSLAGYEQYF
>.|TRBJ2-7|TRBV27|once
TGTGCCAGCAGGGGGACTGAAGAGCAGTACTTC
CASRGTEEQYF
>.|TRBJ2-5|TRBV29-1|.
TGCAGCGTTGTGAGGGGGGGCCGGGTCGAGACCCAGTACTTC
CSVVRGGRVETQYF
>TRBD2|TRBJ2-7|TRBV5-1|.
TGCGCCAGCAGCTTGGACGGGACTAGCGGGACCCACGAGCAGTACTTC
CASSLDGTSGTHEQYF
>.|TRBJ2-7|TRBV6-6|.
TGTGCCAGCAGTTACTCGAGGCCCTCCGAGCAGTACTTC
CASSYSRPSEQYF
>.|TRBJ1-2|TRBV6-5|once
TGTGCCAGCAGTCTAAGCGATCCAAACTATGGCTACACCTTC
CASSLSDPNYGYTF
>TRBD1|TRBJ1-2|TRBV6-5|.
TGTGCCAGCAGTTACACGGGACAGGGGGTCTATGGCTACACCTTC
CASSYTGQGVYGYTF
>TRBD1|TRBJ1-5|TRBV7-3|.
TGTGCCAGCAGTCCCCCGGGACAGGGGGTCTGGAATCAGCCCCAGCATTTT
CASSPPGQGVWNQPQHF
>TRBD1|TRBJ2-7|TRBV5-1|.
TGCGCCAGCTCTCGGGACAGGGGACCCTACGAGCAGTACTTC
CASSRDRGPYEQYF
>.|TRBJ1-1|TRBV6-1|.
TGTGCCAGCAGTGAAGATCAGATCGGGTTGAACACTGAAGCTTTCTTT
CASSEDQIGLNTEAFF
>TRBD1|TRBJ1-1|TRBV25-1|once
TGTGCCAGCAGAGGACAGGGCACGAACACTGAAGCTTTCTTT
CASRGQGTNTEAFF
>.|TRBJ2-7|TRBV7-9|.
TGTGCCAGCAGTCGCGGTGACGACTCCTCCTACGAGCAGTACTTC
CASSRGDDSSYEQYF
>.|TRBJ1-1|TRBV5-6|.
TGTGCCAGCAGCCCACCTGGGGGCAGCACTGAAGCTTTCTTT
CASSPPGGSTEAFF
>TRBD1|TRBJ1-1|TRBV11-3|.
TGTGCCAGCAGCCTGACAGGGAAGGGGAACACTGAAGCTTTCTTT
CASSLTGKGNTEAFF
>.|TRBJ2-7|TRBV6-5|.
TGTGCCACCGGACAGTACTCCTACGAGCAGTACTTC
CATGQYSYEQYF
>TRBD2|TRBJ2-1|TRBV4-1|.
TGCGCCAGCAGCCAAGAGAGGGGACTAGCCTCCCCCTACAATGAGCAGTTCTTC
CASSQERGLASPYNEQFF
>.|TRBJ2-2|TRBV5-1|.
TGCGCCAGCAGCTATCCCAGGGGATCGAACACCGGGGAGCTGTTTTTT
CASSYPRGSNTGELFF
>.|TRBJ1-1|TRBV27|.
TGTGCCAGCAGTTTGAGCGCCAGGGCAGACACTGAAGCTTTCTTT
CASSLSARADTEAFF
>.|TRBJ1-2|TRBV28|.
TGTGCCAGCAGTTTAGTAAGCTATAACTATGGCTACACCTTC
CASSLVSYNYGYTF
>TRBD1|TRBJ1-3|TRBV5-4|once
TGTGCCAGCAGCTCACCCCCGGGACAGGGAGGAAACACCATATATTTT
CASSSPPGQGGNTIYF
>TRBD1|TRBJ1-2|TRBV30|.
TGTGCCTGGAGCCGAAAAGGACAGGACACTAACTATGGCTACACCTTC
CAWSRKGQDTNYGYTF
>.|TRBJ2-7|TRBV5-1|.
TGCGCCAGCAGCTTCACCATCGGAGGCTCCTACGAGCAGTACTTC
CASSFTIGGSYEQYF
>.|TRBJ2-4|TRBV13|.
TGTGCCAGCAGCACCTGGGGGGGCGCCAAAAACATTCAGTACTTC
CASSTWGGAKNIQYF
>TRBD1|TRBJ1-2|TRBV30|once
TGTGCCTGGAGTCCCCCCGCCGGGACAGGGGTTGGCTACACCTTC
CAWSPPAGTGVGYTF
>.|TRBJ1-2|TRBV5-5|.
TGTGCCAGCAGCTATGATGACAGTTATGGCTACACCTTC
CASSYDDSYGYTF
>.|TRBJ2-7|TRBV14|.
TGTGCCAGCAGCTCTAGCTCGAAGCAGTACTTC
CASSSSSKQYF
>.|TRBJ1-2|TRBV9|.
TGTGCCAGCAGCGTAGGACAGGACGCGGGCTATGGCTACACCTTC
CASSVGQDAGYGYTF
>.|TRBJ1-5|TRBV30|.
TGTGCCTGGAGTGTACCTCCCCGTTCCGGGAGAAATAGCAATCAGCCCCAGCATTTT
CAWSVPPRSGRNSNQPQHF
>.|TRBJ2-3|TRBV5-1|.
TGCGCCAGCAGCCCAGAGCGGAGCACAGATACGCAGTATTTT
CASSPERSTDTQYF